The 23 T cell receptor beta chains below come from one sample, sequenced in a study of T-cell reconstitution after alpha-beta-depleted transplantation in children. Unique molecular identifiers were incorporated into the prepared TCRbeta library. A single record per CDR3 protein comes from TCRdb applying MiXCR to the PCR reads. This sample has approximately 99,000 distinct CDR3 sequences; 5.5% to 7% occur once, and the top ten carry roughly 25%. The specimen comprised PBMCs, mostly from graft donor cells, sampled 360 days after TCRalphabeta/CD19-depleted stem cell transplant. The origin of the receptors is a male patient aged 2 to 10 who had a stem cell transplant for acute lymphoblastic leukemia, so the T cells may come from the graft donor.

Many counts were recorded for this clonotype. V gene TRBV7-9 combines with J gene TRBJ1-1, with D unclear. V was cut by 0 bases and J by 0 bases, with 5 bases left in between. Germline V CDR1 and CDR2: SEHNR, FQNEAQ (reference sequence). The CDR3 is made up of 14 amino acids. CDR3 nucleotide sequence: TGTGCCAGCAGCTTAGCACGGTTGAACACTGAAGCTTTCTTT. Translating gives CASSLARLNTEAFF.

This clonotype was detected many times. This chain connects TRBV20-1 to TRBJ2-5; weak D call: TRBD1 (6 bases). There are 12 residues in the CDR3. Looked up from germline, CDR1 is DFQATT and CDR2 is SNEGSKA (reference sequence). The V and J ends lost 7 bases and 5 bases respectively, with 14 bases between them. CDR3 region: CSVPGQRETQYF. The CDR3 bases are TGCAGTGTTCCGGGACAACGGGAGACCCAGTACTTC.

In this sample, this clonotype turned up many times. The genes are TRBV4-3 and TRBJ2-7, with D uncertain. V was pared by 0 bases and J by 5 bases, with 11 bases between. Germline loops: CDR1 LGHNA, CDR2 YSLEER. This CDR3 has 14 amino acids. CDR3 protein: CASSQDRAPHEQYF. The CDR3 coding sequence is TGCGCCAGCAGCCAAGATAGGGCGCCGCACGAGCAGTACTTC.

This clonotype has a count of ten or more. The V and J genes are TRBV10-3 and TRBJ2-1; the D gene is possibly TRBD2 (6 bases). CDR1 ENHRY and CDR2 SYGVKD come from the germline V gene. Trimming removed 3 bases from V and 0 bases from J, with 24 bases in between. CDR3 length: 20 amino acids. The CDR3: CAISDGGLAAPRPSYNEQFF. For the CDR3, the DNA is TGTGCCATCAGTGACGGTGGTTTAGCGGCACCGCGGCCCTCCTACAATGAGCAGTTCTTC.

Many counts were recorded for this clonotype. V and J are TRBV7-2 and TRBJ2-3; either TRBD1 or TRBD2 may fit D (6 bases each). The V end was cut by 10 bases, the J end by 5 bases, with 16 bases between. Germline values: CDR1 SGHTA, CDR2 FQGNSA. This CDR3 is 13 amino acids long. CDR3 in DNA: TGTGCCAACAACGGGGGCCGAGGAGATACGCAGTATTTT. It codes for CANNGGRGDTQYF.

At least ten counts were recorded for this clonotype. The chain links TRBV10-3 to TRBJ1-2; D not resolved. This CDR3 is 15 amino acids long. Germline CDR1 is ENHRY and CDR2 is SYGVKD. The germline V and J ends were trimmed by 7 bases and 4 bases, with 19 bases remaining between them. The CDR3 DNA reads as TGTGCCATCAAGGGTTGGAGCTCGAGTGGCTATGGCTACACCTTC. It yields the protein CAIKGWSSSGYGYTF.

This clonotype was recorded at least ten times. The V and J genes are TRBV27 and TRBJ2-1; possible D gene TRBD2, 5 bases. Trimming cost V 2 bases and J 0 bases, with 8 bases left between them. This CDR3 is 15 amino acids long. The germline CDR1 and CDR2 sequences are MNHEY and SMNVEV (reference sequence). The CDR3 nucleotides read TGTGCCAGCAGTTTAATTCGGGGCTCCTACAATGAGCAGTTCTTC. It is translated as CASSLIRGSYNEQFF.

This clonotype occurred many times. V usage is TRBV12-3 or TRBV12-4 and J usage is TRBJ2-2; D gene unclear. V dropped 5 bases and J dropped 3 bases, with 7 bases sitting between them. The CDR3 length is 13 residues. CDR3 region: CASSPSYTGELFF. The CDR3 DNA reads as TGTGCCAGCAGTCCGTCCTACACCGGGGAGCTGTTTTTT.

This clonotype was recorded many times. J is TRBJ1-2 and V is TRBV29-1; TRBD1 matches at 8 bases. V trimming: 1 base; J trimming: 6 bases; junction bases outside the gene matches: 4. There are 13 residues in the CDR3. Per germline, CDR1 SQVTM and CDR2 ANQGSEA. This chain's CDR3 is CSVEVGQEDGYTF. CDR3 bases: TGCAGCGTTGAAGTGGGACAGGAGGATGGCTACACCTTC.

The chain carries TRBV5-1 and TRBJ1-6, with D unresolved. V was cut by 0 bases and J by 5 bases, with 12 bases left in between. The germline V gene encodes CDR1 SGHRS and CDR2 YFSETQ. This CDR3 is built from 16 residues. Here the CDR3 DNA reads TGCGCCAGCAGCTTGGTCGGGGTAGGGAATAATTCACCCCTCCACTTT. Its protein product is CASSLVGVGNNSPLHF.

This clonotype was found a few times. The J gene is TRBJ1-2, the V gene TRBV7-9; 7 nucleotides align to TRBD1. Germline V gene lookup returns CDR1 SEHNR and CDR2 FQNEAQ (reference sequence). The V gene end was trimmed by 5 bases and the J gene end by 7 bases; junction bases not matched to a gene: 4. The CDR3 covers 12 residues. Here the CDR3 DNA reads TGTGCCAGCAGCCGGACAGGTCTTGGCTACACCTTC. Protein product: CASSRTGLGYTF.

Many counts were recorded for this clonotype. CDR3 DNA: TGTGCCAGCAGCCCGCTGAGCAGCACAGATACGCAGTATTTT. It codes for CASSPLSSTDTQYF. The rearrangement joins TRBV7-2 to TRBJ2-3; D ambiguous. The V end was cut by 5 bases, the J end by 0 bases, with 9 bases between. Germline CDR1 SGHTA, CDR2 FQGNSA. This CDR3 region has 14 residues.

This clonotype has at least ten counts. J is TRBJ1-2 and V is TRBV9, with no clear D. Germline V gene lookup returns CDR1 SGDLS and CDR2 YYNGEE. The CDR3 sequence is 15 residues long. V dropped 2 bases and J dropped 6 bases, with 17 bases sitting between them. CDR3 protein: CASSVGGFRGNGYTF. The CDR3 bases are TGTGCCAGCAGCGTCGGTGGGTTTCGAGGTAATGGCTACACCTTC.

This clonotype came up a few times. The chain is built from TRBV28 and TRBJ1-2; no clear D. CDR1 is MDHEN and CDR2 is SYDVKM in the germline V gene. The CDR3 extends over 17 amino acids. The V end lost 2 bases, the J end lost 0 bases, and 16 bases lay between the germline ends. The CDR3 DNA reads as TGTGCCAGCAGTTTACGAAACCCCAGACTTTCTAACTATGGCTACACCTTC. Translating it yields CASSLRNPRLSNYGYTF.

The CDR3, as DNA: TGTGCCAGCAGAAAACGGGACGTTCCCTCCTACGAGCAGTACTTC. Amino acids: CASRKRDVPSYEQYF. The chain uses TRBV6-2 or TRBV6-3 and TRBJ2-7; D is possibly TRBD1 or TRBD2 (5 bases each). Germline V gives CDR1 MNHEY, CDR2 SVGEGT. Between the trimmed V and J ends, which lost 6 bases and 0 bases, there was a span of 15 bases. The CDR3 has 15 residues.

This clonotype was counted between two and nine times. In DNA form, the CDR3 reads TGTGCCAGCAGCTTGCGGTGGGGGGGTGGGGATGAGCAGTTCTTC. Translating it yields CASSLRWGGGDEQFF. The chain is built from TRBV5-5 and TRBJ2-1; 7 bases map to TRBD2. Per germline, CDR1 SGHKS and CDR2 YYEKEE (reference sequence). Trimming took 1 base from V and 8 from J; bases not matched to a gene: 9. This CDR3 comprises 15 residues.

This clonotype is labeled as medium-sized. V usage is TRBV20-1 and J usage is TRBJ2-5; D is unresolved. The CDR3 totals 13 residues. Trimming shortened V by 6 bases and J by 3 bases, and 14 bases separated the two germline ends. CDR1 DFQATT and CDR2 SNEGSKA come from the germline V gene (reference sequence). The CDR3 nucleotides are TGCAGTGCCGTGCACCGTCAGGAAGAGACCCAGTACTTC. Its protein is CSAVHRQEETQYF.

This clonotype was picked up many times. V gene TRBV28 combines with J gene TRBJ1-5; 9 bases agree with TRBD1. CDR1 MDHEN and CDR2 SYDVKM come from the germline V gene. There are 16 residues in the CDR3. V dropped 2 bases and J dropped 4; count of bases not matched to a gene: 6. The CDR3 DNA sequence: TGTGCCAGCAGTTTAAAGAGGGACAGGGTAAATCAGCCCCAGCATTTT. The encoded protein is CASSLKRDRVNQPQHF. The full variable domain, with the rest looked up from reference TRBV28 and TRBJ1-5, is DVKVTQSSRYLVKRTGEKVFLECVQDMDHENMFWYRQDPGLGLRLIYFSYDVKMKEKGDIPEGYSVSREKKERFSLILESASTNQTSMYLCASSLKRDRVNQPQHFGDGTRLSIL.

This clonotype was observed a handful of times. The rearrangement uses TRBV28 and TRBJ2-5; possibly TRBD2 for D (6 bases). Germline-derived CDR1 and CDR2 are MDHEN and SYDVKM. The CDR3 length is 13 residues. Trimming removed 6 bases at V and 2 bases at J, with 10 bases between. The CDR3 region is CASRGGGQETQYF. The CDR3 DNA reads TGTGCCAGCAGGGGGGGTGGACAAGAGACCCAGTACTTC.

This clonotype was counted many times. The chain couples TRBV9 to TRBJ2-1, with TRBD2 matching 7 bases. The J segment lost 6 bases and the V segment lost 0 bases, leaving 6 bases of the junction unmatched. The length of the CDR3 is 15 residues. Germline-derived CDR1 and CDR2 are SGDLS and YYNGEE. CDR3 residues: CASSVALGGGNEQFF. The CDR3 coding sequence is TGTGCCAGCAGCGTAGCCCTTGGCGGGGGCAATGAGCAGTTCTTC.

The chain links TRBV20-1 to TRBJ2-7; D gene uncertain. Germline V lookup: CDR1 DFQATT, CDR2 SNEGSKA (reference sequence). Trimming removed 2 bases from V and 7 bases from J, with 9 bases in between. This CDR3 is 11 amino acids long. The CDR3 DNA is TGCAGTGCTAGAAAACGGTCGGAGCAGTACTTC. Its translation is CSARKRSEQYF.

The gene calls are TRBV4-1 and TRBJ1-6; D unclear. CDR3 length: 13 amino acids. Germline V gene sequence: CDR1 MGHRA, CDR2 YSYEKL. The germline V and J ends were trimmed by 2 bases and 10 bases, with 9 bases remaining between them. CDR3 loop: CASSQFWASPLHF. CDR3 nucleotides: TGCGCCAGCAGCCAATTTTGGGCGTCACCCCTCCACTTT.

This clonotype was observed many times. The gene calls are TRBV7-8 and TRBJ2-3; D might be TRBD1 or TRBD2, each matching 6 bases. Germline-derived CDR1 and CDR2 are SGHVS and FQNEAQ. The CDR3 contains 14 residues. V lost 3 bases, J lost 4 bases, and 11 bases lay in between. CDR3 sequence: CASSFSGAPDTQYF. The CDR3 coding sequence is TGTGCCAGCAGCTTCTCGGGGGCGCCAGATACGCAGTATTTT.